This T cell receptor (beta chain) was observed in a study of cytomegalovirus exposure and HLA in healthy donors (TCRdb year 2017). Regarding the study in general: According to an earlier analysis of 587 of the donors, about 179 million T cells yielded 90 million to 140 million unique TCR beta sequences and less than 300 Gb of sequence data. Roughly 300 gigabases of sequencing data and around 80 million unique TCR sequences made up an early release that covered approximately 620 HLA-typed donors. The genetic ancestry cluster associated with self-reported Caucasian donors included 81% of the roughly 400 genotyped donors. The study aimed to test whether signatures of past pathogen exposure could be identified by cataloging public T cell receptors. Using immunosequencing, the study profiled T cell repertoires from 500 to 800 subjects and related those repertoires to cytomegalovirus serostatus. Besides the first cohort of approximately 710 subjects, a separate validation cohort made up of 120 different subjects was used. To predict cytomegalovirus infection status, the study combined high-throughput TCR immunosequencing, statistical association of individual TCRs with disease status, and machine learning. In a later analysis, previously published TCR beta repertoires from about 670 donors were re-analyzed and high-resolution HLA genotyping was added so that TCR occurrence patterns could be studied. Rather than using new phenotypic data, the later analysis identified candidate immune exposures from TCR beta sequences and from how often those sequences occurred across donors. An earlier analysis of 587 of the donors used high-throughput TCR beta sequencing to judge whether each TCR beta V gene segment behaved as functional or pseudogenic. Donor age, sex, ethnicity and CMV serostatus were collected together with the repertoire data. A later genetic analysis used genome-wide SNP genotypes for about 60% of the roughly 700 donors, treating that subset as a discovery cohort. All discovery cohort repertoires had been generated on a single sequencing platform. Class I and class II HLA loci were covered by the typing at four-digit resolution. Typing coverage differed by locus: A, B, C, DRB1 and DQB1 were typed in roughly 620-640 donors, DQA1 in 500 to 550, DPA1 in 606, and DPB1 in roughly 470. Roughly 5 DR-DQ haplotypes were handled as single units for association and clustering, since linkage in the cohort was strong. On average, roughly 250,000 unique TCR beta nucleotide sequences were sequenced per donor among a few hundred genotyped donors of the cohort, with roughly 18% of those sequences being non-productive.

The cohort comprised more than 550 healthy bone marrow donors. All cohort members were sampled while nominally healthy, although unrecorded immune exposures were likely present. The donor was CMV seropositive and belonged to the group of 250 to 300 seropositive cohort members. A peripheral blood sample was collected from each donor, and TCR beta sequencing was performed on peripheral blood mononuclear cells. The Qiagen DNeasy Blood Extraction Kit was used to extract genomic DNA from the blood cell samples. From the cysteine through the phenylalanine, the CDR3 covers 18 amino acids. Only the CDR3 part of the read is kept: 54 bases, read in frame from the first base. V lost 5 bases and J lost 4 bases, and the count of bases not matched to a germline gene is 14. The germline V gene yields SGHVS for CDR1 and FNYEAQ for CDR2. With respect to this clone: No antigen is known for it. No qualities accompany the bases; no much larger clone lies one base away.

The full study reports these points: In vitro tests confirmed that three of the cytomegalovirus-associated TCR beta chains recognize cytomegalovirus antigens. A further reported finding was that TCR beta sequences accurately predicted the HLA-A and HLA-B alleles for most subjects in the first cohort. In a later analysis, about 16,000 TCR beta sequences were associated with specific HLA alleles at a false discovery rate of 0.05. According to a later analysis, TCR association rates differed among HLA loci, with DRB1 alleles showing the most associated TCRs and HLA-C alleles showing the fewest. The authors suggested that the approach could potentially be generalized to other disease states and immunological phenotypes. Linkage disequilibrium might explain the correlated functional status among segregating V segments, but an unknown experimental factor could not be excluded. A later analysis found that HLA-associated TCR beta chains were more clonally expanded and had lower generation probabilities than equally common non-associated chains. The study listed 150 to 200 TCR beta chains as associated with cytomegalovirus. HLA typing was unavailable for some donors at each locus, so association tests used only the typed subset. A later analysis found that most CMV-associated TCR beta chains appeared HLA-restricted, with HLA associations seemingly driven largely by CMV exposure. The earlier analysis of approximately 540 of the donors excluded fewer than 20 rarely observed V segments, including chromosome 9 orphons, because counts were too low. A later analysis reported that several top co-occurrence clusters appeared linked to parvovirus B19, influenza, CMV and Epstein-Barr virus. In this cohort, only TCR beta chains were sequenced, and detectable features were limited by the absence of alpha or paired-chain data. Roughly uniform sequencing depth across donors was assumed in presence/absence analyses, although this assumption may not hold. Strong co-occurrence of HLA alleles, especially DR and DQ, made assigning TCR associations to individual alleles difficult. In a later genetic analysis, fewer N-insertions in productive TCRs were reported among donors in an Asian-associated ancestry cluster than the approximately 670-donor mean. A group of highly shared sequence variants was considered likely to be a technical artifact of the sequencing pipeline. While some public TCRs were present in many individuals, most TCR sequences turned up only very rarely across donors. An earlier analysis of around 500 of the donors showed that most TCR beta V segments appeared in productive rearrangements either about 87% or about 30% of the time, which broadly matched IMGT annotations. The only immune exposure information available for the cohort was CMV serostatus. In both the original and validation cohorts, the classifier was reported to diagnose cytomegalovirus status with high specificity and sensitivity. V-gene and J-gene trimming of TCR beta chains was associated with a missense DCLRE1C variant in a later genetic analysis, and the association was replicated in an independent cohort. The 87-base-pair reads could not distinguish some IMGT-functional V segments, including TRBV6-2 and TRBV6-3, so those segments were excluded.

Library preparation employed the immunoSEQ multiplex PCR assay. For the multiplex PCR, a mixture combining 60 forward primers for TCR Vbeta segments and 13 reverse primers for TCR Jbeta segments was used. A multiplex PCR assay on genomic DNA amplified the CDR3 region of rearranged TCR beta genes. The Illumina HiSeq System was used to sequence the amplified TCR beta libraries as 87-base-pair reads. On the authors' methods: In a later analysis, 77 million or so unique TCR beta chains were counted across the 500 to 850 repertoires, and around 10 million of these chains were shared by at least two donors. To remove PCR and sequencing errors, raw reads were error-corrected and collapsed into unique sequences using a nearest-neighbor algorithm that merged closely related sequences. V, D and J gene segments were assigned by aligning CDR3 sequences to IMGT reference sequences. For a sequence to be retained, at least a six-nucleotide match to both a V gene segment and a J gene segment was required. A rearrangement counted as productive if the CDR3 had no stop codons and remained in frame with V and J, and every other rearrangement counted as non-productive. Following IMGT convention, CDR3 was defined as the stretch from the second conserved V-encoded cysteine to the conserved J-encoded phenylalanine. The earlier analysis of some 550 of the donors excluded any sequence lacking an unambiguous match to a single V gene segment. An earlier analysis of almost 600 of the donors classified V segments as functional when productive rearrangements were above 56.7% and as segregating when the standard deviation between donors was above 5%. A statistical classification framework was developed to diagnose cytomegalovirus status using the catalog of TCR beta chain sequences. V and J gene assignment, in a later analysis, came from comparing TCR nucleotide sequences with IMGT/GENE-DB human TR gene sequences. A later analysis assigned CDR3 sequences and most-parsimonious VDJ recombination scenarios with the TCRdist pipeline. In a later analysis, each TCR beta chain was defined by its CDR3 amino acid sequence together with its V-gene family, and reads without a unique V-gene family were excluded. As a way to deal with suspected cross-contamination and a sequencing artifact, a later analysis dropped 450 to 600 nucleotide sequences that were highly shared and had low generation probability. A later analysis calculated a clonal expansion index for each public chain from normalized within-repertoire ranks of inferred template counts. In a later analysis, generation probabilities were computed with a VDJ recombination model fitted to out-of-frame rearrangements, and the resulting probabilities were checked against IGoR. A later analysis scored TCR-TCR, TCR-HLA and TCR-CMV co-occurrence with hypergeometric tests, applying a repertoire-size bias correction to TCR pairs. To estimate false discovery rates, a later analysis permuted the HLA or CMV assignments 20 times. In a later analysis, co-occurring TCRs were grouped with DBSCAN, and TCRdist sequence similarity was added when clustering was performed within HLA-allele-positive subsets. Repertoires with fewer than 30,000 or more than 120,000 public chains were left out of co-occurrence clustering, as were five repertoires with anomalous nucleotide sharing. Imported from immuneACCESS, the table was reduced by TCRdb to in-frame sequences with V and J called. These copies leave out some clones; in studies compared against another copy, an unresolved V gene accounts for under half, and the cause of the remainder is not known. V and J calls and clone size are those listed in that table; D and trimming were worked out from the DNA. In all, the sample holds about 160,000 clones, and 75% of those were seen once. The ten largest clones take up 2.5% to 3.5% of the sample.

The TCR originated in a woman between 45 and 65 years old in good health and CMV-seropositive. The sequencing input was PBMCs. The receptor chain draws on TRBV7-6 and TRBJ2-2; 9 junctional bases match TRBD1. The DNA reads TGTGCCAGCAGCACACGCAAATTGGGACAGGGAATCACCGGGGAGCTGTTTTTT. Translated, this gives CASSTRKLGQGITGELFF.